Below, one T cell receptor (beta chain) is given with its context. Antigen: not known. The limits of the CDR3 on the DNA are not certain, so only TCRdb's listed CDR3 is given. This specimen comes from a study of tumor-infiltrating lymphocytes in primary liver carcinoma. Unsorted bulk tissue of about 20-30 mg yielded co-extracted RNA and DNA. Samples were taken from five separate regions of every tumor. Total RNA (around 510 ng) served as template for TCR beta cDNA synthesis primed by a constant-region primer. Libraries of TCR beta came from three nested multiplex PCR rounds with slightly modified ARM-PCR. A C-beta reverse primer and TRBV1-TRBV30 forward primers served in each of the first two PCR rounds, at about 9 cycles apiece. TCRdb recomputed calls from the multiplex PCR reads with MiXCR, one row per CDR3 protein. The table includes about 100,000 distinct CDR3 sequences, 55% to 75% detected once.

The CDR3 comprises 15 residues, both ends counted. CDR1 MNHEY and CDR2 SVGAGI come from the germline V gene. Study-wide points: Appearing in all five tumor regions was true of only about 8-24% of top clones.

This TCR was sampled from a woman aged 60 to 75 with primary liver carcinoma and hepatitis B virus infection. Sequencing input: liver tumor tissue from sampling region 5. Subset given: tumor region T5, tumor centre. V is TRBV6-5 and J is TRBJ2-6. The CDR3 is CASSYWGSGANVPTF.